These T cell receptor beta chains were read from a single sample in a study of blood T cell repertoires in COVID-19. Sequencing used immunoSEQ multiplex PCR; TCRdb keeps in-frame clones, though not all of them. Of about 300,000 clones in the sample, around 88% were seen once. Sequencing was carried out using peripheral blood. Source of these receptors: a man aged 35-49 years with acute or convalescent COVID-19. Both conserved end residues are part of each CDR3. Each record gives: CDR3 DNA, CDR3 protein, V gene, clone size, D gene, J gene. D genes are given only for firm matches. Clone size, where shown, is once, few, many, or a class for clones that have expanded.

CDR3 DNA: TGTGCCAGCAGCTTGTTCCGCCAGGGGGGACGCACAGATACGCAGTATTTT
CDR3 protein: CASSLFRQGGRTDTQYF
V gene: TRBV5-6
clone size: once
D gene: .
J gene: TRBJ2-3

CDR3 DNA: TGCGCCAGCAGCTCGCTGGGACAGCAACAAGAGACCCAGTACTTC
CDR3 protein: CASSSLGQQQETQYF
V gene: TRBV5-1
clone size: once
D gene: TRBD1
J gene: TRBJ2-5

CDR3 DNA: TGTGCCAGCAGCCAAGAAATTACCTATAATTCACCCCTCCACTTT
CDR3 protein: CASSQEITYNSPLHF
V gene: TRBV4-2
clone size: .
D gene: .
J gene: TRBJ1-6

CDR3 DNA: TGTGCCAGCAGTGATGAGGGGGCTGGGAAGTACGAGCAGTACTTC
CDR3 protein: CASSDEGAGKYEQYF
V gene: TRBV2
clone size: .
D gene: TRBD1
J gene: TRBJ2-7

CDR3 DNA: TGTGCCAGCAGCCAACTCTACGGAGGGGGGGAGGCAGATACGCAGTATTTT
CDR3 protein: CASSQLYGGGEADTQYF
V gene: TRBV4-2
clone size: .
D gene: .
J gene: TRBJ2-3

CDR3 DNA: TGTGCCAGCTCAAAAGGGGGGGATCGGGGCGAGCAGTACTTC
CDR3 protein: CASSKGGDRGEQYF
V gene: TRBV18
clone size: .
D gene: .
J gene: TRBJ2-7

CDR3 DNA: TGTGCCAGCAGTTTGTACTACACAGGGGGGGTCTACGAGCAGTACTTC
CDR3 protein: CASSLYYTGGVYEQYF
V gene: TRBV27
clone size: .
D gene: .
J gene: TRBJ2-7

CDR3 DNA: TGTGCCACCAACCCGGGACAGGGGGCTACCTACGAGCAGTACTTC
CDR3 protein: CATNPGQGATYEQYF
V gene: TRBV24-1
clone size: .
D gene: TRBD1
J gene: TRBJ2-7

CDR3 DNA: TGTGCCAGCAGCCCGAAACAAGGAGTGCGGTTGCTCAATGGCTACACCTTC
CDR3 protein: CASSPKQGVRLLNGYTF
V gene: TRBV14
clone size: .
D gene: .
J gene: TRBJ1-2

CDR3 DNA: TGCGCCAGCAGCTCCGATCCAGGGATAGTCGAAAAACTGTTTTTT
CDR3 protein: CASSSDPGIVEKLFF
V gene: TRBV5-1
clone size: .
D gene: .
J gene: TRBJ1-4

CDR3 DNA: TGCGCCAGCAGCTTAACTAGCGGGGGGAACTATGAGCAGTTCTTC
CDR3 protein: CASSLTSGGNYEQFF
V gene: TRBV5-1
clone size: .
D gene: TRBD2
J gene: TRBJ2-1

CDR3 DNA: TGCGCCAGCAGGGAGGGGACCACTGAAGCTTTCTTT
CDR3 protein: CASREGTTEAFF
V gene: TRBV5-1
clone size: .
D gene: .
J gene: TRBJ1-1

CDR3 DNA: TGTGCCAGCGCACCAAGAGACACCGGGGAGCTGTTTTTT
CDR3 protein: CASAPRDTGELFF
V gene: TRBV6-4
clone size: few
D gene: .
J gene: TRBJ2-2

CDR3 DNA: TGTGCCAGCAGCCCACAGGGTGGCTATGGCTACACCTTC
CDR3 protein: CASSPQGGYGYTF
V gene: TRBV9
clone size: .
D gene: .
J gene: TRBJ1-2

CDR3 DNA: TGTGCCAGCAGTTACCCCTCCTCGGGGACACCCCACCAGGGCCTCTTAGGGGAAGCTTTCTTT
CDR3 protein: CASSYPSSGTPHQGLLGEAFF
V gene: TRBV6-2/TRBV6-3
clone size: once
D gene: .
J gene: TRBJ1-1

CDR3 DNA: TGTGCCAGCAGCTTGGGTGGGACAGGGGGGTTGGAGCAGTACTTC
CDR3 protein: CASSLGGTGGLEQYF
V gene: TRBV5-5
clone size: .
D gene: TRBD1
J gene: TRBJ2-7

CDR3 DNA: TGTGCCAGCAGTTACGCACCAAGGGGGCCTGGAAACACCATATATTTT
CDR3 protein: CASSYAPRGPGNTIYF
V gene: TRBV6-6
clone size: .
D gene: TRBD1
J gene: TRBJ1-3

CDR3 DNA: TGTGCCATCAGTGGGCAGGGCCCCTTTGGAGATACGCAGTATTTT
CDR3 protein: CAISGQGPFGDTQYF
V gene: TRBV10-3
clone size: .
D gene: .
J gene: TRBJ2-3

CDR3 DNA: TGTGCCAGCGGCTGGGGACGGCAGGGGAACCGCTGGGCCAACGTCCTGACTTTC
CDR3 protein: CASGWGRQGNRWANVLTF
V gene: TRBV27
clone size: .
D gene: .
J gene: TRBJ2-6

CDR3 DNA: TGCAGCGTTGTTCAGGCCTCCACAGATACGCAGTATTTT
CDR3 protein: CSVVQASTDTQYF
V gene: TRBV29-1
clone size: .
D gene: .
J gene: TRBJ2-3

CDR3 DNA: TGTGCCATCAGTGAGGGGCAGAGCTCCTATAATTCACCCCTCCACTTT
CDR3 protein: CAISEGQSSYNSPLHF
V gene: TRBV10-3
clone size: .
D gene: .
J gene: TRBJ1-6

CDR3 DNA: TGTGCCATCAGTATTACAGGCCCTGGAACTGAAGCTTTCTTT
CDR3 protein: CAISITGPGTEAFF
V gene: TRBV10-3
clone size: .
D gene: .
J gene: TRBJ1-1

CDR3 DNA: TGTGCCAGTAGTTCTCCCCCAGGGATCGCGAGGAATGAGCAGTTCTTC
CDR3 protein: CASSSPPGIARNEQFF
V gene: TRBV19
clone size: .
D gene: .
J gene: TRBJ2-1

CDR3 DNA: TGTGCCAGCTCATCGACAGGCCTTCGGTACGAGCAGTACTTC
CDR3 protein: CASSSTGLRYEQYF
V gene: TRBV18
clone size: .
D gene: .
J gene: TRBJ2-7

CDR3 DNA: TGTGCCAGCAGCAAGTGGGGGGTTGGCTATGGCTACACCTTC
CDR3 protein: CASSKWGVGYGYTF
V gene: TRBV9
clone size: .
D gene: .
J gene: TRBJ1-2

CDR3 DNA: TGTGCCAGCAGACGTACACAGGGGGTTGACACTGAAGCTTTCTTT
CDR3 protein: CASRRTQGVDTEAFF
V gene: TRBV5-4
clone size: .
D gene: TRBD1
J gene: TRBJ1-1

CDR3 DNA: TGCAGCGTTGAGAGGTGGGGGCGCGATGGGGACACTGAAGCTTTCTTT
CDR3 protein: CSVERWGRDGDTEAFF
V gene: TRBV29-1
clone size: once
D gene: .
J gene: TRBJ1-1

CDR3 DNA: TGTGCCAGTAACCCGACAGGGCGGGCTCAGCCCCAGCATTTT
CDR3 protein: CASNPTGRAQPQHF
V gene: TRBV19
clone size: .
D gene: TRBD1
J gene: TRBJ1-5

CDR3 DNA: TGTGCCAGCAGGCGGGACAGGGCCATGGATGAGCAGTTCTTC
CDR3 protein: CASRRDRAMDEQFF
V gene: TRBV2
clone size: .
D gene: TRBD1
J gene: TRBJ2-1

CDR3 DNA: TGTGCCAGTAGTATAATAGGACAGATTTACACTGAAGCTTTCTTT
CDR3 protein: CASSIIGQIYTEAFF
V gene: TRBV19
clone size: many
D gene: .
J gene: TRBJ1-1

CDR3 DNA: TGCAGTGCTAGTACGGCAGGGCGGGCTTTCTTT
CDR3 protein: CSASTAGRAFF
V gene: TRBV20-1
clone size: .
D gene: .
J gene: TRBJ1-1

CDR3 DNA: TGTGCCAGCAGTGAAGGACACAACTACGAGCAGTACTTC
CDR3 protein: CASSEGHNYEQYF
V gene: TRBV6-1
clone size: .
D gene: .
J gene: TRBJ2-7

CDR3 DNA: TGTGCCAGCAGCCCCCGGGGTGAAAAACTGTTTTTT
CDR3 protein: CASSPRGEKLFF
V gene: TRBV3-1/TRBV3-2
clone size: .
D gene: .
J gene: TRBJ1-4

CDR3 DNA: TGTGCCAGCAGTATTCAGGGGCCTCAAGGCTTTAATGAAAAACTGTTTTTT
CDR3 protein: CASSIQGPQGFNEKLFF
V gene: TRBV28
clone size: .
D gene: .
J gene: TRBJ1-4

CDR3 DNA: TGTGCCAGCAGCTTATCCGGGACAGGGGGAGGCTACACCTTC
CDR3 protein: CASSLSGTGGGYTF
V gene: TRBV7-3
clone size: once
D gene: TRBD1
J gene: TRBJ1-2

CDR3 DNA: TGTGCCAGCAGTGAAAGGGAGGGCACTGAAGCTTTCTTT
CDR3 protein: CASSEREGTEAFF
V gene: TRBV2
clone size: .
D gene: .
J gene: TRBJ1-1

CDR3 DNA: TGTGCCAGCAGCCCGGGGTGGGACTATGGCTACACCTTC
CDR3 protein: CASSPGWDYGYTF
V gene: TRBV7-3
clone size: .
D gene: .
J gene: TRBJ1-2

CDR3 DNA: TGTGCCAGCAGTTCCGACCCGCGGTATACGCAGTATTTT
CDR3 protein: CASSSDPRYTQYF
V gene: TRBV7-3
clone size: .
D gene: .
J gene: TRBJ2-3

CDR3 DNA: TGTGCCAGCAGTTTTTTGGAGGATAGCAATCAGCCCCAGCATTTT
CDR3 protein: CASSFLEDSNQPQHF
V gene: TRBV27
clone size: .
D gene: .
J gene: TRBJ1-5

CDR3 DNA: TGCAGCGTTGTTAAGACGGCGGACACCGGGGAGCTGTTTTTT
CDR3 protein: CSVVKTADTGELFF
V gene: TRBV29-1
clone size: once
D gene: .
J gene: TRBJ2-2

CDR3 DNA: TGCGCCAGCAGCCAGACAGGGAACTATGGCTACACCTTC
CDR3 protein: CASSQTGNYGYTF
V gene: TRBV5-1
clone size: .
D gene: TRBD1
J gene: TRBJ1-2

CDR3 DNA: TGTGCCTGGAGTAAAAATCTCGACAAGGCCCTCCACTTT
CDR3 protein: CAWSKNLDKALHF
V gene: TRBV30
clone size: .
D gene: .
J gene: TRBJ1-6

CDR3 DNA: TGTGCCAGCAGCTTGGCCAGCGGGCGGTATGGCTACACCTTC
CDR3 protein: CASSLASGRYGYTF
V gene: TRBV5-8
clone size: .
D gene: .
J gene: TRBJ1-2

CDR3 DNA: TGCGCCAGCAGCCTGACTAGTAAGCAGTTCTTC
CDR3 protein: CASSLTSKQFF
V gene: TRBV5-1
clone size: once
D gene: .
J gene: TRBJ2-1

CDR3 DNA: TGTGCCAGCAGCCTGCGGGGGGGCCAGTACAATGAGCAGTTCTTC
CDR3 protein: CASSLRGGQYNEQFF
V gene: TRBV9
clone size: .
D gene: TRBD2
J gene: TRBJ2-1

CDR3 DNA: TGTGCCATCAGTGAGTCGCAGGGAAGCAATCAGCCCCAGCATTTT
CDR3 protein: CAISESQGSNQPQHF
V gene: TRBV10-3
clone size: .
D gene: .
J gene: TRBJ1-5

CDR3 DNA: TGTGCCAGCAGTGTAGGGGCGAACACTGAAGCTTTCTTT
CDR3 protein: CASSVGANTEAFF
V gene: TRBV2
clone size: .
D gene: .
J gene: TRBJ1-1

CDR3 DNA: TGTGCCAGCAGCTTGTCTGGGGCCCGTGGCACAGATACGCAGTATTTT
CDR3 protein: CASSLSGARGTDTQYF
V gene: TRBV5-4
clone size: .
D gene: .
J gene: TRBJ2-3

CDR3 DNA: TGTGCTAGTGGTTTGGGCAGGGCCTACATGAACACTGAAGCTTTCTTT
CDR3 protein: CASGLGRAYMNTEAFF
V gene: TRBV12-5
clone size: .
D gene: .
J gene: TRBJ1-1

CDR3 DNA: TGCGCCAGCAGCTTGACAGGACCCAACTATGGCTACACCTTC
CDR3 protein: CASSLTGPNYGYTF
V gene: TRBV5-1
clone size: .
D gene: .
J gene: TRBJ1-2

CDR3 DNA: TGTGCCACCAGCCCGGGACAGGGGAACAATGAGCAGTTCTTC
CDR3 protein: CATSPGQGNNEQFF
V gene: TRBV24-1
clone size: .
D gene: TRBD1
J gene: TRBJ2-1

CDR3 DNA: TGTGCCAGCGGTGCCGCCGGCAGGGGGACAGATACGCAGTATTTT
CDR3 protein: CASGAAGRGTDTQYF
V gene: TRBV9
clone size: .
D gene: TRBD1
J gene: TRBJ2-3

CDR3 DNA: TGCAGCCCTACAGGGGATTTGAACACTGAAGCTTTCTTT
CDR3 protein: CSPTGDLNTEAFF
V gene: TRBV29-1
clone size: .
D gene: TRBD1
J gene: TRBJ1-1